This TCR beta chain was profiled in a study of human T cells and chemical hapten exposure. Overall study context: It was small differences in pooled library volume that mainly caused per-sample TCR yields to vary. Study findings and constraints: TCRs whose frequency exceeded 1 in 1000 remained the same following DPC sensitization.

On this clonotype itself: Antigen: not known.

The CDR3 is 14 amino acids. Looked up from germline, CDR1 is SGDLS and CDR2 is YYNGEE. The germline V and J ends were trimmed by 1 base and 6 bases, with 13 bases remaining between them. Total RNA was extracted from unfractionated whole blood. Unique molecular identifiers were affixed to discrete cDNA molecules within the library. In the original workflow: Counts of TCRs in each sample centred on a median of about 99,000 and extended from around 25,000 to 690,000. MiXCR was run by TCRdb on the 5' RACE reads, yielding one entry per CDR3 protein. These V and J calls derive from TCRdb rather than the authors' analysis. The profile covers tens of thousands of distinct CDR3 sequences, with 15% to 20% appearing a single time and approximately 6.3% taken by the ten largest.

This TCR derives from a female donor in good health. The chain has TRBV9 and TRBJ1-2; D unclear. CDR3 loop: CASSVLGGLNGYTF. The CDR3 DNA reads as TGTGCCAGCAGCGTACTGGGCGGATTGAATGGCTACACCTTC. Filled out from reference TRBV9 and TRBJ1-2, the complete variable domain reads DSGVTQTPKHLITATGQRVTLRCSPRSGDLSVYWYQQSLDQGLQFLIQYYNGEERAKGNILERFSAQQFPDLHSELNLSSLELGDSALYFCASSVLGGLNGYTFGSGTRLTVV.